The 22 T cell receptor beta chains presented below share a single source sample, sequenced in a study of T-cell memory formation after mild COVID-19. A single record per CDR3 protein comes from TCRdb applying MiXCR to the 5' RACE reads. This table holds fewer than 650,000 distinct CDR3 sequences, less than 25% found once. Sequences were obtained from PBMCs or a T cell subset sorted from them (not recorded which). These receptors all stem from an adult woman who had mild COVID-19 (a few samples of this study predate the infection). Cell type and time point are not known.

CDR3 sequence: CSATRNPVYNEQFF. CDR3 in DNA: TGCAGTGCTACCAGAAATCCGGTATACAATGAGCAGTTCTTC. The rearrangement links TRBV20-1 to TRBJ2-1; no definite D call. V was trimmed by 4 bases and J by 4 bases, leaving 14 bases between them. CDR3 length equals 14 residues. Germline V gene lookup returns CDR1 DFQATT and CDR2 SNEGSKA (reference sequence).

CDR3 bases: TGTGCCAGCAGTTTCGACCGCCGACAGGGGCATGAGCAGTTCTTC. It is translated as CASSFDRRQGHEQFF. The chain couples TRBV12-3 or TRBV12-4 to TRBJ2-1, with 8 nucleotides matching TRBD1. The CDR3 runs to 15 residues. The ends lost 3 bases at V and 8 bases at J; junction bases unmatched: 9.

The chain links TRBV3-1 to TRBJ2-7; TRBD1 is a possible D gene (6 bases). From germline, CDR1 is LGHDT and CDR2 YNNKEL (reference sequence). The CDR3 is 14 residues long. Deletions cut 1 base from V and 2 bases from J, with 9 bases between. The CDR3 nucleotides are TGTGCCAGCAGCCAAGGGGGACAAGCCTACGAGCAGTACTTC. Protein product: CASSQGGQAYEQYF.

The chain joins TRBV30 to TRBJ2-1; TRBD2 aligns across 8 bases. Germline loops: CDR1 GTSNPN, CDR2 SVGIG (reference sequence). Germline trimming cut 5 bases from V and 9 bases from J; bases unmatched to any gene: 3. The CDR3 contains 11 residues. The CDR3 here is CAWFTSGEQFF. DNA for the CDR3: TGTGCCTGGTTCACTAGCGGTGAGCAGTTCTTC.

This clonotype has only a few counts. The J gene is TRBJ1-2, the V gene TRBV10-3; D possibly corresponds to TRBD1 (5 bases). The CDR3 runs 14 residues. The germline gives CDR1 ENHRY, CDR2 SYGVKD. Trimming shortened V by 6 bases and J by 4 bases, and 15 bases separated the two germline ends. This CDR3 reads CAISSGTNPYGYTF. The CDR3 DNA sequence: TGTGCCATCAGCTCCGGGACGAATCCCTATGGCTACACCTTC.

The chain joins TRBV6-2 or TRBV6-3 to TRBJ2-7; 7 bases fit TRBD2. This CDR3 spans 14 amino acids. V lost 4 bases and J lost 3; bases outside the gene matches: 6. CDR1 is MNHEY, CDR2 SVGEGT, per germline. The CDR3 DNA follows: TGTGCCAGCAGTTCCGCAACGGGAGGCTACGAGCAGTACTTC. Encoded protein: CASSSATGGYEQYF.

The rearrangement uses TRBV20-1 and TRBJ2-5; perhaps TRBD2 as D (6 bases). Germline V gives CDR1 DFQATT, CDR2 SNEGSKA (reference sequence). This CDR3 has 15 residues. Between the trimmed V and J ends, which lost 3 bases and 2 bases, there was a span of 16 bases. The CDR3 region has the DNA TGCAGTGCTAGGCCCCGGGTCGGAGGGCAAGAGACCCAGTACTTC. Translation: CSARPRVGGQETQYF.

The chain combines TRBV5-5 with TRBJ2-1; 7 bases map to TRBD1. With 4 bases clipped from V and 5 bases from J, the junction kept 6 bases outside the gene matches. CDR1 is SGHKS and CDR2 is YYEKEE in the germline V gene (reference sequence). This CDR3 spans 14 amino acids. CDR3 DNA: TGTGCCAGCAGCCCGTGGACAGGAAACAATGAGCAGTTCTTC. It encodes CASSPWTGNNEQFF.

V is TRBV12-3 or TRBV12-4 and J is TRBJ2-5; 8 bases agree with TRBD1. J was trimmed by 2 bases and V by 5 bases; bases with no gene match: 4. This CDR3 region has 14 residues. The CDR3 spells CASSARQGQETQYF. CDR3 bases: TGTGCCAGCAGTGCGAGACAGGGGCAAGAGACCCAGTACTTC.

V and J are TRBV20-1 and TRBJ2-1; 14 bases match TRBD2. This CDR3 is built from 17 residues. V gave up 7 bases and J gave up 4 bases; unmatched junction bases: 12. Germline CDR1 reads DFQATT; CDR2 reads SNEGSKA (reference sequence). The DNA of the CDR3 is TGCAGTGTTGGGGGCGGGACTAGCGGGAGAGATTACAATGAGCAGTTCTTC. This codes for CSVGGGTSGRDYNEQFF.

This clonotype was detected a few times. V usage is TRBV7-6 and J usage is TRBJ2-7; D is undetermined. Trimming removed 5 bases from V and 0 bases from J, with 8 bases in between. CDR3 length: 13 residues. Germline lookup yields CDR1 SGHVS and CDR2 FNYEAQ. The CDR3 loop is CASSQTTSYEQYF. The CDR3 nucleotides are TGTGCCAGCAGCCAGACCACCTCCTACGAGCAGTACTTC.

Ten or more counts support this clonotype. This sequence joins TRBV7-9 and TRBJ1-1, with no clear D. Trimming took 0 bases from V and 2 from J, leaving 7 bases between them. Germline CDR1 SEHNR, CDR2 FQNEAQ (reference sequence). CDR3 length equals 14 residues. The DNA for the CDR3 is TGTGCCAGCAGCTTAGCGCAGGTCAACACTGAAGCTTTCTTT. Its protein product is CASSLAQVNTEAFF.

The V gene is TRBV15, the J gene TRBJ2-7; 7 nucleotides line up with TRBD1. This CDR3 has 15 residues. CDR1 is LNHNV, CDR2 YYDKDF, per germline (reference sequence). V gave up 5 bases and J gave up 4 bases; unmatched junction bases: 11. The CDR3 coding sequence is TGTGCCACCAGCCCGAACAGGGGATTCGCGTACGAGCAGTACTTC. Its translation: CATSPNRGFAYEQYF. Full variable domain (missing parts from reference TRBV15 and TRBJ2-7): DAMVIQNPRYQVTQFGKPVTLSCSQTLNHNVMYWYQQKSSQAPKLLFHYYDKDFNNEADTPDNFQSRRPNTSFCFLDIRSPGLGDTAMYLCATSPNRGFAYEQYFGPGTRLTVT.

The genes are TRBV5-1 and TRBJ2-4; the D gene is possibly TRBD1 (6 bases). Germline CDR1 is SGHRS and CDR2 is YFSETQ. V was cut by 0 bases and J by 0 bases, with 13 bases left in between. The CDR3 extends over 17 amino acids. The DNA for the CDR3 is TGCGCCAGCAGCTTGGCCGTTCAGGGGCTAGCCAAAAACATTCAGTACTTC. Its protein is CASSLAVQGLAKNIQYF.

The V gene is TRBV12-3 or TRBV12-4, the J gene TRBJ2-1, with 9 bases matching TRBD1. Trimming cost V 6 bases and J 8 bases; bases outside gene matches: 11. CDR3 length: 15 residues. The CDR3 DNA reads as TGTGCCAGCAGGGGAGCCGGGACAGGGACACATGAGCAGTTCTTC. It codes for CASRGAGTGTHEQFF.

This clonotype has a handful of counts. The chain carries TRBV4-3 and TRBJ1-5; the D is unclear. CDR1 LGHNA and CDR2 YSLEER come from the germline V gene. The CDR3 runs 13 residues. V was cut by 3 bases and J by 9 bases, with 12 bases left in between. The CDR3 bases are TGCGCCAGCAGCCAGACGCGGTCGGCGCCCCAGCATTTT. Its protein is CASSQTRSAPQHF.

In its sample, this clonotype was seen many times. The CDR3 bases are TGTGCCAGCAGCGTAGATGGGTCGGGGCAGCCCCAGCATTTT. Its translation is CASSVDGSGQPQHF. J is TRBJ1-5 and V is TRBV9; D remains unclear. Germline CDR1 and CDR2: SGDLS and YYNGEE. The V gene lost 0 bases and the J gene lost 7 bases, with 11 bases spanning the gap. This CDR3 spans 14 amino acids.

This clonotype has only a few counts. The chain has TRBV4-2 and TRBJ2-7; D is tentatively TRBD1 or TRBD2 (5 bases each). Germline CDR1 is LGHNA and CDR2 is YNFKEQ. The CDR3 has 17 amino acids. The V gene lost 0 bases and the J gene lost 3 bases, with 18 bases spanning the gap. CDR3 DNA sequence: TGTGCCAGCAGCCAAGATGTGCAAGGGGACGCAGACTACGAGCAGTACTTC. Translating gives CASSQDVQGDADYEQYF.

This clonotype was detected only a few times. The CDR3 region has the DNA TGCGCCAGCGAGCCAGGTGGGTCTGGGAATGAGCAGTTCTTC. Translating it yields CASEPGGSGNEQFF. The gene calls are TRBV5-1 and TRBJ2-1; D gene uncertain. This CDR3 is built from 14 residues. Germline assignment: CDR1 SGHRS and CDR2 YFSETQ. V gave up 7 bases and J gave up 7 bases, with 18 bases separating them.

The CDR3: CATSDPTWTESNTGELFF. CDR3 coding DNA: TGTGCCACCAGTGATCCGACCTGGACAGAGTCGAACACCGGGGAGCTGTTTTTT. The chain links TRBV24-1 to TRBJ2-2, with D possibly matching TRBD1 (6 bases). CDR1 KGHDR and CDR2 SFDVKD come from the germline V gene. The CDR3 totals 18 residues. V shed 3 bases and J shed 0 bases, with 16 bases lying between them.

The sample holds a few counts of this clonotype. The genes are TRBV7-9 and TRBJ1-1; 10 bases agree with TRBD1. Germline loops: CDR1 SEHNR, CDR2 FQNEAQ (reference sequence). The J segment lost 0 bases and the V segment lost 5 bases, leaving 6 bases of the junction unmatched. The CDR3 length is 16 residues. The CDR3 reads CASSNRQGAVNTEAFF. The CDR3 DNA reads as TGTGCCAGCAGCAATAGACAGGGGGCGGTGAACACTGAAGCTTTCTTT.

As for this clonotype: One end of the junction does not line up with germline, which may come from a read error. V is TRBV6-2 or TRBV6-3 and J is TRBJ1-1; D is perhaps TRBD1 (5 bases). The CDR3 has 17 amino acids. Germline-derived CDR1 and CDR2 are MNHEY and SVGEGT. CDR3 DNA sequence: TGTGCCAGCAGTTACTCCCGACAGAGCGGCCTGAACACTGAAGTTTTCTTT. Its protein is CASSYSRQSGLNTEVFF.